This paragraph covers one T cell receptor (beta chain) sequence. The antigen is not known. The data were obtained in a study of cytomegalovirus exposure and HLA in healthy donors. General observations from the study: One variant, a missense change in DCLRE1C, was linked in a later analysis to TCR beta V- and J-gene trimming.

A multiplex PCR was run with 60 Vbeta primers and 13 Jbeta primers. Authors' methods: Around 9.9 million shared chains were among the 60 million to 80 million unique TCR beta chains that a later analysis counted. Sequenced by immunoSEQ multiplex PCR; TCRdb stores in-frame clones only, minus some. V and J calls and clone size come straight from that table; D and trimming were deduced from the DNA. The data contain roughly 290,000 clones, over 70% of them singletons. The TCR originated in a girl aged 2-9 years in good health and CMV-seronegative. The sample consisted of PBMCs.

As DNA, the CDR3 is TGTGCCAGCAGCCTCGGGACTAGCGGTGGGGGGTATGTCGAGCAGTACTTC. It codes for CASSLGTSGGGYVEQYF. This sequence joins TRBV5-6 and TRBJ2-7, with 11 bases matching TRBD2. Unmatched junction bases numbered 15, after V lost 4 bases and J lost 6 bases. The CDR3 is made up of 17 amino acids. Germline V CDR1 and CDR2: SGHDT, YYEEEE.